The 27 T cell receptor beta chains in this list originate from one sample, sequenced in a study of T cells after yellow fever vaccination. MiXCR, run by TCRdb on the 5' RACE reads, gives a single entry per CDR3 protein. The sample shows more than 120,000 distinct CDR3 sequences, around 7.7% of them seen only once. Here the sequenced sample was CD4+ T cells sorted from PBMCs, taken 5 days after the yellow fever booster vaccination. Receptor source: a man aged 30 to 45 who received the YFV17D yellow fever vaccine.

This clonotype was observed at least ten times. The chain recombines TRBV20-1 with TRBJ2-5; 8 bases line up with TRBD1. The V segment lost 4 bases and the J segment 6 bases; nucleotides outside the gene matches: 4. The CDR3 runs to 12 residues. Germline loops: CDR1 DFQATT, CDR2 SNEGSKA (reference sequence). In DNA, the CDR3 is TGCAGTGCTAACAGGGGGTCGAAGACCCAGTACTTC. Encoded protein: CSANRGSKTQYF.

V usage is TRBV3-1 and J usage is TRBJ2-3; D is undetermined. Trimming took off 2 bases at V and 0 bases at J, with 9 bases between the two ends. The CDR3 has 15 residues. CDR1 and CDR2 (germline): LGHDT, YNNKEL (reference sequence). CDR3 DNA sequence: TGTGCCAGCAGCCAACAGGTGATTAGCACAGATACGCAGTATTTT. The encoded protein is CASSQQVISTDTQYF.

This clonotype was detected ten times or more. The chain has TRBV19 and TRBJ1-4, with a weak D call TRBD1 (5 bases). CDR3 length equals 16 residues. CDR1 is LNHDA and CDR2 is SQIVND in the germline V gene (reference sequence). V was shortened by 1 base and J by 8 bases, with 17 bases between the two germline ends. The CDR3 protein is CASSIGPGRRGEKLFF. DNA of the CDR3: TGTGCCAGTAGTATAGGCCCGGGACGGCGGGGCGAAAAACTGTTTTTT. Full variable domain (rest looked up from reference TRBV19 and TRBJ1-4): DGGITQSPKYLFRKEGQNVTLSCEQNLNHDAMYWYRQDPGQGLRLIYYSQIVNDFQKGDIAEGYSVSREKKESFPLTVTSAQKNPTAFYLCASSIGPGRRGEKLFFGSGTQLSVL.

This clonotype occurred many times. The rearrangement uses TRBV6-2 or TRBV6-3 and TRBJ2-7, with 10 positions matching TRBD2. This CDR3 contains 15 residues. CDR1 MNHEY and CDR2 SVGEGT come from the germline V gene. Trimming cost V 11 bases and J 0 bases; bases outside gene matches: 10. This CDR3 reads CAGDPSGSDSYEQYF. For the CDR3, the DNA is TGTGCCGGTGACCCTAGCGGGAGTGACTCCTACGAGCAGTACTTC.

At least ten counts were recorded for this clonotype. The V gene is TRBV20-1, the J gene TRBJ2-7; no clear D gene. Per germline, CDR1 DFQATT and CDR2 SNEGSKA (reference sequence). V lost 0 bases and J lost 7, with 13 bases in between. The CDR3 covers 13 residues. CDR3 sequence reads: CSARDVGLGEQYF. The DNA for the CDR3 is TGCAGTGCTAGAGACGTGGGTTTGGGTGAGCAGTACTTC.

This clonotype was seen ten or more times. This chain joins TRBV24-1 and TRBJ2-2; no firm D call. The CDR3 is 16 residues long. CDR1 is KGHDR and CDR2 is SFDVKD in the germline V gene. V lost 3 bases and J 6 bases, leaving 16 bases between the germline ends. CDR3 sequence reads: CATSDPKQGLAGELFF. The CDR3 DNA is TGTGCCACCAGTGATCCAAAGCAAGGGTTGGCCGGGGAGCTGTTTTTT.

In its sample, this clonotype was seen many times. CDR3 sequence: CASSSAGRRESYNEQFF. The CDR3 DNA reads as TGTGCCAGCAGCTCCGCGGGCCGGCGGGAGAGCTACAATGAGCAGTTCTTC. The chain is built from TRBV7-2 and TRBJ2-1; 7 bases are a match to TRBD2. V trimming: 4 bases; J trimming: 3 bases; junction bases outside the gene matches: 12. CDR1 is SGHTA, CDR2 FQGNSA, per germline. The CDR3 has 17 amino acids.

This clonotype occurred many times. The chain couples TRBV12-3 or TRBV12-4 to TRBJ2-7; D might be TRBD2 (5 bases). Trimming removed 7 bases from V and 3 bases from J, with 7 bases in between. This CDR3 has 11 amino acids. CDR3 sequence: CASTEGYEQYF. Here the CDR3 DNA reads TGTGCCAGCACCGAGGGCTACGAGCAGTACTTC.

This clonotype occurred many times. The genes are TRBV4-3 and TRBJ1-1; the D gene is possibly TRBD1 (6 bases). Trimming removed 0 bases at V and 0 bases at J, with 14 bases between. Germline V CDR1 and CDR2: LGHNA, YSLEER. The CDR3 totals 17 residues. The CDR3 DNA sequence: TGCGCCAGCAGCCAAGAGGGGGGCCGCCCAATGAACACTGAAGCTTTCTTT. Its translation is CASSQEGGRPMNTEAFF.

This clonotype has at least ten counts. This rearrangement joins TRBV5-1 to TRBJ1-2, with TRBD1 identical over 9 bases. Trimming removed 4 bases from V and 5 bases from J; junction bases left unmatched: 12. This CDR3 has 16 amino acids. The germline gives CDR1 SGHRS, CDR2 YFSETQ. This CDR3 reads CASSLPVTGGRYGYTF. In DNA, the CDR3 is TGCGCCAGCAGCCTTCCTGTGACAGGGGGTCGGTATGGCTACACCTTC.

This clonotype was picked up many times. This chain joins TRBV20-1 and TRBJ1-4, with 9 bases fitting TRBD1. This CDR3 has 13 amino acids. V dropped 8 bases and J dropped 4; count of bases not matched to a gene: 5. Germline values: CDR1 DFQATT, CDR2 SNEGSKA (reference sequence). The CDR3 region is CSLQGAGNEKLFF. The CDR3, as DNA: TGCAGTTTACAGGGGGCGGGTAATGAAAAACTGTTTTTT.

This clonotype was observed at least ten times. This rearrangement joins TRBV4-3 to TRBJ2-5, with a possible D match to TRBD1 (6 bases). V was trimmed by 3 bases and J by 4 bases, leaving 9 bases between them. The CDR3 spans 13 residues. From germline, CDR1 is LGHNA and CDR2 YSLEER. This CDR3 reads CASSQIQGETQYF. The CDR3 DNA is TGCGCCAGCAGCCAGATACAGGGAGAGACCCAGTACTTC.

This clonotype was seen at least ten times. V usage is TRBV7-2 and J usage is TRBJ2-2, with 9 positions matching TRBD2. The CDR3 consists of 15 residues. Germline V gives CDR1 SGHTA, CDR2 FQGNSA. Trimming at V came to 5 bases and at J to 5 bases, leaving 6 bases not matched to a gene. In DNA, the CDR3 is TGTGCCAGCAGCCAGGGACTAGCTGGTACCGGGGAGCTGTTTTTT. Translating gives CASSQGLAGTGELFF.

This clonotype was counted many times. The V and J genes are TRBV5-1 and TRBJ2-5, with 10 bases matching TRBD2. Germline V lookup: CDR1 SGHRS, CDR2 YFSETQ. This CDR3 comprises 16 residues. The junction had 7 bases not matched to a gene; V was cut back by 3 bases and J by 2 bases. As DNA, the CDR3 is TGCGCCAGCAGCTCCCAAGCGGGAGGGCTTCAAGAGACCCAGTACTTC. Translated: CASSSQAGGLQETQYF. Looking up the rest from reference TRBV5-1 and TRBJ2-5 gives the full variable domain: KAGVTQTPRYLIKTRGQQVTLSCSPISGHRSVSWYQQTPGQGLQFLFEYFSETQRNKGNFPGRFSGRQFSNSRSEMNVSTLELGDSALYLCASSSQAGGLQETQYFGPGTRLLVL.

This clonotype occurred many times. The chain recombines TRBV5-4 with TRBJ2-4; 9 bases agree with TRBD1. V was clipped by 4 bases and J by 9 bases; unmatched bases: 8. The CDR3 has 14 amino acids. Germline V gene data show CDR1 as SGHNT and CDR2 as YYREEE (reference sequence). CDR3 amino acids: CASSIRDRASIQYF. For the CDR3, the DNA is TGTGCCAGCAGCATAAGGGACAGGGCCAGCATTCAGTACTTC.

This clonotype was seen a handful of times. This rearrangement joins TRBV19 to TRBJ2-7; 8 bases line up with TRBD2. V lost 5 bases to trimming and J lost 3 bases; unmatched junction nucleotides: 6. In germline, CDR1 is LNHDA, CDR2 SQIVND (reference sequence). CDR3 length equals 14 residues. The CDR3 loop reads CASSPTGTSYEQYF. In nucleotides, the CDR3 is TGTGCCAGTAGTCCAACCGGGACTAGCTACGAGCAGTACTTC.

V gene TRBV5-4 combines with J gene TRBJ2-2, with D tentatively TRBD1 (6 bases). Trimming pared 6 bases from V and 7 bases from J, leaving 19 bases between. There are 15 residues in the CDR3. The germline V gene encodes CDR1 SGHNT and CDR2 YYREEE (reference sequence). The CDR3 sequence is CASNPGSGRGGELFF. Written as DNA, the CDR3 is TGTGCCAGCAACCCAGGGTCGGGCAGGGGCGGGGAGCTGTTTTTT.

This clonotype has ten or more counts. The rearrangement uses TRBV10-3 and TRBJ1-1; no definite D call. V lost 3 bases and J lost 2, with 7 bases in between. Per the germline V gene, CDR1 is ENHRY and CDR2 is SYGVKD. The CDR3 contains 13 residues. The CDR3 protein is CAISDTENTEAFF. CDR3 DNA: TGTGCCATCAGTGATACCGAAAACACTGAAGCTTTCTTT.

Many counts were recorded for this clonotype. The chain links TRBV4-3 to TRBJ2-7, with 11 bases matching TRBD1. Trimming removed 5 bases from V and 3 bases from J; junction bases left unmatched: 3. This CDR3 is 14 amino acids long. Germline CDR1 is LGHNA and CDR2 is YSLEER. The CDR3 nucleotides read TGCGCCAGCAGCAGGGACAGGGGGAACTACGAGCAGTACTTC. The encoded protein is CASSRDRGNYEQYF.

Worth noting for this clonotype: This may be a read error, as it is one base from a much larger clone. In DNA form, the CDR3 reads TGTGCCAGCAGCGCAGGCTCGGCCGGGGAGCTGTTTTTT. Its translation: CASSAGSAGELFF. J is TRBJ2-2 and V is TRBV7-9, with D unclear. Trimming removed 5 bases from V and 6 bases from J, with 10 bases in between. The CDR3 is made up of 13 amino acids. CDR1 is SEHNR and CDR2 is FQNEAQ in the germline V gene (reference sequence).

The table lists this clonotype with many counts. V is TRBV10-3 and J is TRBJ2-3; TRBD2 is a possible D gene (6 bases). V gave up 6 bases and J gave up 5 bases, with 12 bases separating them. The CDR3 is 13 amino acids. Looked up from germline, CDR1 is ENHRY and CDR2 is SYGVKD. CDR3: CAISTSLRDTQYF. The CDR3 DNA reads TGTGCCATCAGCACTAGCCTCAGAGATACGCAGTATTTT.

This clonotype was counted many times. The rearrangement uses TRBV23-1 and TRBJ2-1; 9 positions match TRBD2. TRBV23-1 is placed among ORFs of uncertain function. With V trimmed by 6 bases and J by 3 bases, 9 bases remained unmatched. The CDR3 covers 16 residues. This chain's CDR3 is CASRGISGSLYNEQFF. The CDR3 nucleotides are TGCGCCAGCAGAGGAATTAGCGGGAGTCTCTACAATGAGCAGTTCTTC.

With regard to this clonotype: This could be a read error, since a much larger clone is one nucleotide away. The gene calls are TRBV29-1 and TRBJ2-5; perhaps TRBD1 as D (7 bases). The CDR3 consists of 14 residues. CDR1 and CDR2 (germline): SQVTM, ANQGSEA. This chain's CDR3 is CSADREAPQDTQYF. CDR3 bases: TGCAGCGCAGACAGGGAGGCACCGCAAGATACCCAGTACTTC.

This clonotype was detected many times. V usage is TRBV5-1 and J usage is TRBJ2-7, with D possibly being TRBD1 or TRBD2 (5 bases each). The V gene's germline CDR1 is SGHRS and CDR2 YFSETQ. CDR3 size: 15 residues. The V end was cut by 4 bases, the J end by 6 bases, with 20 bases between. The CDR3 DNA is TGCGCCAGCAGCGAGGGGACCTCCGGGGTGAGCGAGCAGTACTTC. This gives the protein CASSEGTSGVSEQYF.

There are many counts of this clonotype. This chain uses TRBV3-1 with TRBJ1-1; possible D gene TRBD1, 5 bases. Germline lookup yields CDR1 LGHDT and CDR2 YNNKEL (reference sequence). V was clipped by 6 bases and J by 4 bases, with 12 bases between them. CDR3 size: 13 residues. CDR3 sequence reads: CASSRRVPTEAFF. Written as DNA, the CDR3 is TGTGCCAGCAGTCGCAGGGTACCCACTGAAGCTTTCTTT. Combining the CDR3 with reference TRBV3-1 and TRBJ1-1 gives the whole variable domain DTAVSQTPKYLVTQMGNDKSIKCEQNLGHDTMYWYKQDSKKFLKIMFSYNNKELIINETVPNRFSPKSPDKAHLNLHINSLELGDSAVYFCASSRRVPTEAFFGQGTRLTVV.

The table lists this clonotype with many counts. Here the CDR3 DNA reads TGTGCCAGCAAACTAGCGGGAAGCACAGATACGCAGTATTTT. This gives the protein CASKLAGSTDTQYF. The chain is built from TRBV7-2 and TRBJ2-3; TRBD2 aligns across 10 bases. CDR1 and CDR2 from the germline V gene are SGHTA and FQGNSA. The CDR3 loop spans 14 amino acids. V lost 7 bases, J lost 0 bases, and 1 base stayed unmatched. The full variable domain, rest sourced from reference TRBV7-2 and TRBJ2-3, is GAGVSQSPSNKVTEKGKDVELRCDPISGHTALYWYRQSLGQGLEFLIYFQGNSAPDKSGLPSDRFSAERTGGSVSTLTIQRTQQEDSAVYLCASKLAGSTDTQYFGPGTRLTVL.

The sample holds many counts of this clonotype. The V call is TRBV5-1, the J call TRBJ2-1, with 9 nucleotides matching TRBD2. The V gene end was trimmed by 5 bases and the J gene end by 7 bases; junction bases not matched to a gene: 13. CDR1 is SGHRS and CDR2 is YFSETQ in the germline V gene. CDR3 length: 16 amino acids. CDR3 DNA sequence: TGCGCCAGCAGTGGGTTAGGTAGCGGGAGACTAAATGAGCAGTTCTTC. Translated: CASSGLGSGRLNEQFF. The full variable domain, with the rest looked up from reference TRBV5-1 and TRBJ2-1, is KAGVTQTPRYLIKTRGQQVTLSCSPISGHRSVSWYQQTPGQGLQFLFEYFSETQRNKGNFPGRFSGRQFSNSRSEMNVSTLELGDSALYLCASSGLGSGRLNEQFFGPGTRLTVL.